This T cell receptor beta chain was identified during a study of T cell repertoires in cytomegalovirus infection. TCRdb reprocessed the reads with MiXCR, giving one entry per CDR3 protein. Of about 890,000 distinct CDR3 sequences in the sample, around 30% were seen once. Many counts were recorded for this clonotype. Its antigen is currently unknown. The V gene's germline CDR1 is SNHLY and CDR2 FYNNEI. After removal of 7 bases from V and 6 bases from J, the junction contained 16 bases not matched to a gene. This CDR3 is built from 17 residues. Sample: cultured CD8+ T cells from PBMCs, taken from culture after CMV antigen stimulation. This receptor was identified in a human donor in good health (CMV status not recorded). Some clones in this sample may be carry-over from other donors' samples. The chain recombines TRBV2 with TRBJ2-3, with 10 bases identical to TRBD1. Here the CDR3 DNA reads TGTGCCAGCAAATGGTTGAAGGACAGGGGGGTTCAGGATACGCAGTATTTT. Residues: CASKWLKDRGVQDTQYF.